This TCR beta chain was found in a study of OX40 agonist ivuxolimab in advanced cancers. In the study overall: Patients received the agonistic anti-OX40 (CD134) antibody ivuxolimab. Those treated in dose escalation had hepatocellular carcinoma, melanoma, renal cell cancer or head and neck cancer. Notes on the study in general: In the 0.1-3.0 mg/kg groups, partial responders showed among the lowest expansion. At 0.1 to 3.0 mg/kg, clonal expansion of CD4+ and CD8+ blood T cells had occurred by week 6.

With respect to this clone: Antigen unknown.

Generated by immunoSEQ multiplex PCR, the TCRdb table keeps only in-frame clones and is missing some. The sample shows about 71,000 clones, roughly 77% of them seen only once. The CDR3 is 17 residues long. V lost 4 bases, J lost 2 bases, and 16 bases stayed unmatched. Germline values: CDR1 SQVTM, CDR2 ANQGSEA. This receptor was obtained from an adult with an advanced solid tumor such as melanoma, head and neck, liver or kidney cancer. Sequenced here: CD4+ or CD8+ T cells sorted from blood, sampled in a trial of the OX40 agonist ivuxolimab. The rearrangement links TRBV29-1 to TRBJ2-5; 7 bases match TRBD1. For the CDR3, the DNA is TGCAGCGTTGGTCTAGAGGGGGCGTTGAGGGGACAAGAGACCCAGTACTTC. It codes for CSVGLEGALRGQETQYF. Full variable domain (outside the CDR3, taken from reference TRBV29-1 and TRBJ2-5): SAVISQKPSRDICQRGTSLTIQCQVDSQVTMMFWYRQQPGQSLTLIATANQGSEATYESGFVIDKFPISRPNLTFSTLTVSNMSPEDSSIYLCSVGLEGALRGQETQYFGPGTRLLVL.